The 15 T cell receptor beta chains below come from one sample, sequenced in a study of vaccination and CD4 T cells after COVID-19. What these receptors recognize is not known. Stated treatment: roughly nine-day PBMC culture with coronavirus spike peptide pools or control peptides (ViraFEST assay). Once obtained from cultured CD4+ T cells, the DNA was sequenced using the Oncomine TCR Beta short-read assay. TCRdb processed the PCR reads anew with MiXCR; each CDR3 protein has one entry. The data contain nearly 25,000 distinct CDR3 sequences, less than 80% of them singletons. Sequences were obtained from CD4+ T cells from blood, cultured in vitro. All receptors come from a human donor who had recovered from COVID-19.

The chain links TRBV6-1 to TRBJ1-4, with 12 bases matching TRBD1. This CDR3 region has 17 residues. Germline V CDR1 and CDR2: MNHNS, SASEGT. The trim removed 6 bases at V and 7 bases at J, leaving 12 bases unmatched. CDR3 DNA sequence: TGTGCCAGCAGAGTCCGGGACAGGGGGCTCGAGGGTGAAAAACTGTTTTTT. The encoded protein is CASRVRDRGLEGEKLFF.

The J gene is TRBJ2-3, the V gene TRBV7-2; tentatively, D is TRBD2 (5 bases). This CDR3 is 15 amino acids long. V lost 1 base and J 6 bases, leaving 14 bases between the germline ends. Germline assignment: CDR1 SGHTA and CDR2 FQGNSA. The CDR3 DNA reads as TGTGCCAGCAGCTTAGTCCCCTCCCTAGCCGATACGCAGTATTTT. It yields the protein CASSLVPSLADTQYF.

The V gene is TRBV10-3, the J gene TRBJ1-5; 8 nucleotides match TRBD1. The CDR3 runs 15 residues. Germline V gene data show CDR1 as ENHRY and CDR2 as SYGVKD. With V trimmed by 0 bases and J by 2 bases, 0 bases remained unmatched. The CDR3 DNA follows: TGTGCCATCAGTGAGTCGACAGGGGGCAATCAGCCCCAGCATTTT. This translates into CAISESTGGNQPQHF.

V is TRBV28 and J is TRBJ1-2; tentatively, D is TRBD1 (5 bases). The V and J ends lost 2 bases and 4 bases respectively, with 11 bases between them. Per germline, CDR1 MDHEN and CDR2 SYDVKM. The CDR3 is 14 residues long. The CDR3: CASSLTGAVYGYTF. CDR3 nucleotide sequence: TGTGCCAGCAGTTTAACAGGCGCGGTCTATGGCTACACCTTC.

The chain is built from TRBV27 and TRBJ1-5; weak D call: TRBD1 (6 bases). From germline, CDR1 is MNHEY and CDR2 SMNVEV (reference sequence). V was shortened by 3 bases and J by 3 bases, with 21 bases between the two germline ends. The CDR3 is made up of 18 amino acids. The DNA for the CDR3 is TGTGCCAGCAGTTTTCGCCGGGGCGGGGGCCTACTCAATCAGCCCCAGCATTTT. This sequence encodes CASSFRRGGGLLNQPQHF.

Written as DNA, the CDR3 is TGCAGTGCCATTGATAGCGGGAGAGCGGTAGATACGCAGTATTTT. Translation gives CSAIDSGRAVDTQYF. The chain carries TRBV20-1 and TRBJ2-3, with 9 bases aligning to TRBD2. Trimming at V came to 6 bases and at J to 5 bases, leaving 12 bases not matched to a gene. The V gene's germline CDR1 is DFQATT and CDR2 SNEGSKA (reference sequence). The CDR3 is 15 residues long.

The chain carries TRBV19 and TRBJ1-1; D ambiguous. This CDR3 is 14 amino acids long. Germline values: CDR1 LNHDA, CDR2 SQIVND (reference sequence). V gave up 4 bases and J gave up 9 bases, with 18 bases separating them. The DNA for the CDR3 is TGTGCCAGTAGTACGCGGGTGTCTGTGCAAAAAGCTTTCTTT. It yields the protein CASSTRVSVQKAFF.

The chain uses TRBV20-1 and TRBJ1-1; a weak D match, TRBD1 (6 bases). Per germline, CDR1 DFQATT and CDR2 SNEGSKA (reference sequence). The CDR3 runs 14 residues. V gave up 1 base and J gave up 0 bases, with 9 bases separating them. CDR3 loop: CSARVGAVNTEAFF. In DNA, the CDR3 is TGCAGTGCTAGAGTGGGGGCCGTGAACACTGAAGCTTTCTTT.

This clonotype was detected once. This chain uses TRBV18 with TRBJ2-1; D may be TRBD1 or TRBD2 (6 bases each). V dropped 6 bases and J dropped 8 bases, with 20 bases sitting between them. CDR1 KGHSH and CDR2 LQKENI come from the germline V gene. The CDR3 totals 15 residues. In nucleotides, the CDR3 is TGTGCCAGCTCGCGTCGTGAGGCTAGGGGGGATGAGCAGTTCTTC. Protein: CASSRREARGDEQFF.

The chain joins TRBV27 to TRBJ2-5, with D perhaps TRBD2 (6 bases). From germline, CDR1 is MNHEY and CDR2 SMNVEV (reference sequence). Between the trimmed V and J ends, which lost 6 bases and 5 bases, there was a span of 16 bases. CDR3 length equals 14 residues. CDR3 loop: CASSRSGTSETQYF. In nucleotides, the CDR3 is TGTGCCAGCAGCCGATCCGGGACTTCGGAGACCCAGTACTTC.

The chain employs TRBV2 and TRBJ1-6; the match to TRBD1 covers 7 bases. V shed 7 bases, J shed 8 bases, and the junction held 20 bases outside the gene matches. CDR1 SNHLY and CDR2 FYNNEI come from the germline V gene. The CDR3 spans 18 residues. CDR3 bases: TGTGCCAGCATTGGACGAGCAACCGGGAGGGACAGTCATTCACCCCTCCACTTT. Its translation is CASIGRATGRDSHSPLHF.

The J gene is TRBJ2-5, the V gene TRBV7-3, with TRBD2 matching 12 bases. From germline, CDR1 is SGHTA and CDR2 FQGTGA. The length of the CDR3 is 13 residues. J gave up 5 bases and V 8 bases, and 3 bases lay outside the gene matches. The CDR3 sequence is CASASGREETQYF. CDR3 DNA sequence: TGTGCCAGCGCTAGCGGGAGGGAGGAGACCCAGTACTTC.

This clonotype was found a few times. V gene TRBV24-1 combines with J gene TRBJ2-3, with 8 bases that match TRBD1. J was trimmed by 0 bases and V by 6 bases; bases with no gene match: 1. The CDR3 runs 14 residues. CDR1 KGHDR and CDR2 SFDVKD come from the germline V gene. The CDR3 region is CATSRQGSTDTQYF. The CDR3, as DNA: TGTGCCACCAGTAGACAGGGGAGCACAGATACGCAGTATTTT.

V usage is TRBV12-3 or TRBV12-4 and J usage is TRBJ1-5; 7 positions match TRBD1. The ends lost 6 bases at V and 0 bases at J; junction bases unmatched: 11. The CDR3 has 17 amino acids. The CDR3 region is CASRSDRARSSNQPQHF. In DNA, the CDR3 is TGTGCCAGCAGATCAGACAGGGCGAGGAGTAGCAATCAGCCCCAGCATTTT.

This clonotype was detected a few times. The chain employs TRBV27 and TRBJ1-5; D gene uncertain. The CDR3 spans 14 residues. Germline V lookup: CDR1 MNHEY, CDR2 SMNVEV (reference sequence). Trimming left V 5 bases short and J 2 bases short, with 10 bases between. CDR3 residues: CASSRKDGNQPQHF. The CDR3 DNA reads TGTGCCAGCAGTCGAAAGGACGGCAATCAGCCCCAGCATTTT.